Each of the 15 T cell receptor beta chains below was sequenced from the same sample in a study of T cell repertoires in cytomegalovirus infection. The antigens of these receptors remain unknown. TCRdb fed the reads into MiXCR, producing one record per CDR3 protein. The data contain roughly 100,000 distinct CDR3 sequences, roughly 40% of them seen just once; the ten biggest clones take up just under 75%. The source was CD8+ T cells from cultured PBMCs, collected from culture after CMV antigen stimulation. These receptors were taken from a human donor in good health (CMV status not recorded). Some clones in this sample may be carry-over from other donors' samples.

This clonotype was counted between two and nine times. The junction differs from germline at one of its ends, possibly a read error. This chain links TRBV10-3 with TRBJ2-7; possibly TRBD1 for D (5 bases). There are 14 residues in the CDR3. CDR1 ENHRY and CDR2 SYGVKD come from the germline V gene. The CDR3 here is CAISDGRVSYEQYF. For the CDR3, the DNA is TGTGCCATCAGTGATGGCAGGGTCAGCTACGAGCAGTACTTT.

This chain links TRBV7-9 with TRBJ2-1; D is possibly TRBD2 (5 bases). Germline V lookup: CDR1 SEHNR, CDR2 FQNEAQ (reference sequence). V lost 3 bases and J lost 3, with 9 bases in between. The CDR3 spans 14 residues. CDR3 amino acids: CASSFSGNYNEQFF. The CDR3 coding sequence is TGTGCCAGCAGCTTCTCCGGGAACTACAATGAGCAGTTCTTC.

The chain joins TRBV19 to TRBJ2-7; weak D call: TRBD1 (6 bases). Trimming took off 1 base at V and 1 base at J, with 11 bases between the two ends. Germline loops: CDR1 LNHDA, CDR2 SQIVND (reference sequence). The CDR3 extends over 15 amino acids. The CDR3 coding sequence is TGTGCCAGTAGTATAGGCCAGGGGATTTCCTACGAGCAGTACTTC. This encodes CASSIGQGISYEQYF.

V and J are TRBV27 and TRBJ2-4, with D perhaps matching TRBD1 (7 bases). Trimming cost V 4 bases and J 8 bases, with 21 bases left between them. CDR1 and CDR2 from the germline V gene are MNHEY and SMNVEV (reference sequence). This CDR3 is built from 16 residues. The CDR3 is CASSSRTGGNSDIQYF. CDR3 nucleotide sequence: TGTGCCAGCAGTTCCCGGACAGGAGGGAATTCGGACATTCAGTACTTC.

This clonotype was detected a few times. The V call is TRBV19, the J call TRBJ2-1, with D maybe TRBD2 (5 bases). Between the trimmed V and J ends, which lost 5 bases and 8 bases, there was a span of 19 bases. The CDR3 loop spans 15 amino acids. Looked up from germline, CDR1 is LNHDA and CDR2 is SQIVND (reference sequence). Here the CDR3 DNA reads TGTGCCAGTAGTCGCGGGTTAGGTGGGATTCATGAGCAGTTCTTC. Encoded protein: CASSRGLGGIHEQFF.

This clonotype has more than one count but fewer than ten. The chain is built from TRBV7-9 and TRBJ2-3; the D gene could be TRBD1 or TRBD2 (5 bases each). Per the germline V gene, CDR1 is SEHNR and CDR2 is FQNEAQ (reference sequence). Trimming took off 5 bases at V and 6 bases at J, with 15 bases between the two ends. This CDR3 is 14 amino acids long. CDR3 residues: CASSRDPWRDTQYF. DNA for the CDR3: TGTGCCAGCAGCCGGGACCCTTGGCGGGATACGCAGTATTTT.

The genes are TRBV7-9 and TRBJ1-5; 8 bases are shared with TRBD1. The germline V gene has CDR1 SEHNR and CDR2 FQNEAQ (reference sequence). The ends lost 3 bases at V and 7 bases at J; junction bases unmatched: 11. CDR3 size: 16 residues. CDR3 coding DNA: TGTGCCAGCAGCTTCTACGGTACAGGGGGTGACCAGCCCCAGCATTTT. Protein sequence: CASSFYGTGGDQPQHF.

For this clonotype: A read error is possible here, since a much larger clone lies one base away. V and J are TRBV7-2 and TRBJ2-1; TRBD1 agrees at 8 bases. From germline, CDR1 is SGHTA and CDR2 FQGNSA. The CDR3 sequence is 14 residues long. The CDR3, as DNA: TGTGCCAGCAGCGCGGGACAGGAGTACAATAAGCAGTTCTTC. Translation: CASSAGQEYNKQFF.

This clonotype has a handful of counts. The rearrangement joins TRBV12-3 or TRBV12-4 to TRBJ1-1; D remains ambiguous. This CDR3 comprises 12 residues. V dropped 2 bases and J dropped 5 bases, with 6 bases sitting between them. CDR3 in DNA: TGTGCCAGCAGTTTAATATTGACTGAAGCTTTCTTT. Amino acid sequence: CASSLILTEAFF.

The CDR3 DNA follows: TGTGCCAGCAGCTTTTTTCAGGGGGCTCTGGGGAACACTGAAGCTTTCTTT. Translation gives CASSFFQGALGNTEAFF. The genes are TRBV7-3 and TRBJ1-1, with 8 bases matching TRBD1. This CDR3 comprises 17 residues. V shed 3 bases and J 1 base; nucleotides not matched to a gene: 10. Germline V CDR1 and CDR2: SGHTA, FQGTGA. Supplemented by reference TRBV7-3 and TRBJ1-1, the full variable domain reads GAGVSQTPSNKVTEKGKYVELRCDPISGHTALYWYRQSLGQGPEFLIYFQGTGAADDSGLPNDRFFAVRPEGSVSTLKIQRTERGDSAVYLCASSFFQGALGNTEAFFGQGTRLTVV.

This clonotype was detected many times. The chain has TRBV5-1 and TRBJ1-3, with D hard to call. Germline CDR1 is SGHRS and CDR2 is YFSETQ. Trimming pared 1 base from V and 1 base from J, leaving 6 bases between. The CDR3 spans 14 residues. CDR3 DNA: TGCGCCAGCAGCTTGAGAGGGTCTGGAAACACCATATATTTT. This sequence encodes CASSLRGSGNTIYF.

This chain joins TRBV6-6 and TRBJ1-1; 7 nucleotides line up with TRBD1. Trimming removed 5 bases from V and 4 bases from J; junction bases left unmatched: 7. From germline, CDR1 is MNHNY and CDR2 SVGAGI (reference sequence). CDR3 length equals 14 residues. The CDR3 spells CASSETGFGTEAFF. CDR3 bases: TGTGCCAGCAGTGAGACAGGGTTTGGCACTGAAGCTTTCTTT.

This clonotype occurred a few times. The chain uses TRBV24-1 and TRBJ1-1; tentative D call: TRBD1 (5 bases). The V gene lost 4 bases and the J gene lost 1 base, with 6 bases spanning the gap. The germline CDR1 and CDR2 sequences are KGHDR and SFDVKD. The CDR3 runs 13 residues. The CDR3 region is CATSDGQNTEAFF. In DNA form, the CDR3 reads TGTGCCACCAGTGACGGACAGAACACTGAAGCTTTCTTT.

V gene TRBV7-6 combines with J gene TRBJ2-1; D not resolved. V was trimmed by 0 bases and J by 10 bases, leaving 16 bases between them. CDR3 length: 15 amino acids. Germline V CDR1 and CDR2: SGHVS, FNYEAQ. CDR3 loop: CASSLASGSPREQFF. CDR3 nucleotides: TGTGCCAGCAGCTTAGCGTCGGGTAGCCCGAGGGAGCAGTTCTTC.

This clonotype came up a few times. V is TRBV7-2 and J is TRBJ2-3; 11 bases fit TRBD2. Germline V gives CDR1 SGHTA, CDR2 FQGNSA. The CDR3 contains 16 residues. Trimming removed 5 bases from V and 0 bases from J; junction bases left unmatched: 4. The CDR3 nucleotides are TGTGCCAGCAGCCAGCTAGCGGGGGGTAGCACAGATACGCAGTATTTT. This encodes CASSQLAGGSTDTQYF.